The 15 T cell receptor beta chains presented below share a single source sample, sequenced in a study of blood T cell repertoires in COVID-19. Method: immunoSEQ multiplex PCR; TCRdb's copy keeps in-frame clones and lacks some. The repertoire includes 200,000 to 300,000 clones, about 84% of them detected once, and around 2% sits in the top ten. The sample consisted of PBMCs or T cells enriched from blood (not recorded which). All receptors derive from a woman between 45 and 65 years old who had recovered from COVID-19.

The genes are TRBV12-3 or TRBV12-4 and TRBJ2-7; TRBD2 aligns across 8 bases. The ends lost 6 bases at V and 3 bases at J; junction bases unmatched: 4. The CDR3 consists of 13 residues. The CDR3 protein is CASRGSGNYEQYF. The CDR3 DNA sequence: TGTGCCAGCAGGGGTAGCGGGAACTACGAGCAGTACTTC.

The count of this clone is one. V is TRBV27 and J is TRBJ1-2; no firm D call. This CDR3 has 18 amino acids. CDR1 MNHEY and CDR2 SMNVEV come from the germline V gene (reference sequence). V was pared by 6 bases and J by 4 bases, with 27 bases between. The CDR3 DNA reads TGTGCCAGCAGCCCCGTTTCCCCCTCATCCGGGGATCGCTATGGCTACACCTTC. This sequence encodes CASSPVSPSSGDRYGYTF.

The chain employs TRBV10-2 and TRBJ1-2; 9 positions agree with TRBD1. The germline gives CDR1 WSHSY, CDR2 SAAADI. J lost 5 bases, V lost 3 bases, and 13 bases had no gene match. The CDR3 runs to 17 residues. The CDR3 region is CASSDYTGTGFWYGYTF. Here the CDR3 DNA reads TGCGCCAGCAGTGATTACACCGGGACAGGGTTTTGGTATGGCTACACCTTC.

In this sample, this clone turned up many times. This sequence joins TRBV7-9 and TRBJ2-6; D is perhaps TRBD1 (6 bases). CDR1 is SEHNR and CDR2 is FQNEAQ in the germline V gene (reference sequence). This CDR3 contains 16 residues. The ends were cut back, 5 bases at V and 0 bases at J, with 11 bases in the middle. CDR3 residues: CASSQGWGSGANVLTF. The CDR3 DNA is TGTGCCAGCAGCCAGGGGTGGGGCTCTGGGGCCAACGTCCTGACTTTC.

The genes are TRBV5-4 and TRBJ1-1, with 9 nucleotides matching TRBD1. Per the germline V gene, CDR1 is SGHNT and CDR2 is YYREEE (reference sequence). The CDR3 runs to 14 residues. V was clipped by 1 base and J by 7 bases; unmatched bases: 5. CDR3 in DNA: TGTGCCAGCAGCTTGAGGGACAGGGTCCATGAAGCTTTCTTT. It translates to CASSLRDRVHEAFF. Combining the CDR3 with reference TRBV5-4 and TRBJ1-1 gives the whole variable domain ETGVTQSPTHLIKTRGQQVTLRCSSQSGHNTVSWYQQALGQGPQFIFQYYREEENGRGNFPPRFSGLQFPNYSSELNVNALELDDSALYLCASSLRDRVHEAFFGQGTRLTVV.

The chain links TRBV18 to TRBJ2-7; 9 bases fit TRBD1. Trimming at V came to 6 bases and at J to 6 bases, leaving 9 bases not matched to a gene. CDR1 is KGHSH, CDR2 LQKENI, per germline. The length of the CDR3 is 14 residues. DNA for the CDR3: TGTGCCAGCTCGCTCGACAGGGGGAAGGGCGAGCAGTACTTC. Protein: CASSLDRGKGEQYF.

The chain joins TRBV28 to TRBJ2-7; no firm D call. Germline CDR1 is MDHEN and CDR2 is SYDVKM. CDR3 length: 14 residues. Trimming left V 7 bases short and J 0 bases short, with 13 bases between. CDR3 sequence (DNA): TGTGCCAGCACCACGGCAGGTAGCTCCTACGAGCAGTACTTC. This encodes CASTTAGSSYEQYF. The variable domain in full, completed from reference TRBV28 and TRBJ2-7, reads DVKVTQSSRYLVKRTGEKVFLECVQDMDHENMFWYRQDPGLGLRLIYFSYDVKMKEKGDIPEGYSVSREKKERFSLILESASTNQTSMYLCASTTAGSSYEQYFGPGTRLTVT.

The chain links TRBV5-1 to TRBJ1-5, with D maybe TRBD1 (6 bases). Trimming stripped 4 bases from V and 7 bases from J, with 15 bases between. CDR1 is SGHRS and CDR2 is YFSETQ in the germline V gene. CDR3 length: 14 amino acids. The CDR3 DNA reads as TGCGCCAGCAGCGCGGGGGGCGCGGAGCAGCCCCAGCATTTT. It specifies CASSAGGAEQPQHF. The entire variable domain, with the rest obtained from reference TRBV5-1 and TRBJ1-5, is as follows: KAGVTQTPRYLIKTRGQQVTLSCSPISGHRSVSWYQQTPGQGLQFLFEYFSETQRNKGNFPGRFSGRQFSNSRSEMNVSTLELGDSALYLCASSAGGAEQPQHFGDGTRLSIL.

A few counts support this clone. This sequence joins TRBV4-1 and TRBJ1-2; D unclear. Germline lookup yields CDR1 MGHRA and CDR2 YSYEKL. Trimming took 0 bases from V and 4 from J, leaving 6 bases between them. The CDR3 has 13 amino acids. CDR3 nucleotide sequence: TGCGCCAGCAGCCAAGATAAGCGCTATGGCTACACCTTC. Residues: CASSQDKRYGYTF.

This chain links TRBV15 with TRBJ2-2; tentative D call: TRBD1 (5 bases). Per germline, CDR1 LNHNV and CDR2 YYDKDF (reference sequence). The CDR3 is 16 amino acids. V was clipped by 1 base and J by 1 base, with 10 bases between them. CDR3 loop: CATSRGDRKNTGELFF. CDR3 bases: TGTGCCACCAGCAGAGGAGACAGAAAGAACACCGGGGAGCTGTTTTTT.

The J gene is TRBJ1-2, the V gene TRBV7-2, with no clear D. Trimming shortened V by 1 base and J by 8 bases, and 11 bases separated the two germline ends. This CDR3 region has 13 residues. CDR1 is SGHTA and CDR2 is FQGNSA in the germline V gene. In DNA form, the CDR3 reads TGTGCCAGCAGCTTAGAAAAAAGAGGGGGCTACACCTTC. It codes for CASSLEKRGGYTF.

The chain employs TRBV3-1 (or the pseudogene TRBV3-2) and TRBJ2-3; TRBD2 agrees at 8 bases. There are 15 residues in the CDR3. CDR1 LGHDT and CDR2 YNNKEL come from the germline V gene (reference sequence). The J segment lost 8 bases and the V segment lost 0 bases, leaving 7 bases of the junction unmatched. The CDR3 DNA reads as TGTGCCAGCAGCCAAGATGGAGGACTAGCTCTTACGCAGTATTTT. Translated, it gives CASSQDGGLALTQYF.

This clone was seen only a few times. This CDR3 is CASSSGTSGSDEQFF. As DNA, the CDR3 is TGTGCCAGCAGTTCCGGGACTAGCGGGAGCGATGAGCAGTTCTTC. The chain has TRBV7-3 and TRBJ2-1, with 14 bases lining up with TRBD2. This CDR3 is 15 amino acids long. CDR1 SGHTA and CDR2 FQGTGA come from the germline V gene. J gave up 8 bases and V 6 bases, and 6 bases lay outside the gene matches.

V gene TRBV6-5 combines with J gene TRBJ1-1; unclear D gene. The CDR3 runs 15 residues. Germline V gene lookup returns CDR1 MNHEY and CDR2 SVGAGI. The ends were cut back, 0 bases at V and 5 bases at J, with 13 bases in the middle. The CDR3 bases are TGTGCCAGCAGTTACTCAGGCGGCTTGGATACTGAAGCTTTCTTT. It yields the protein CASSYSGGLDTEAFF.

This clone was picked up one time. J is TRBJ2-1 and V is TRBV5-1; 7 positions match TRBD2. J lost 7 bases, V lost 1 base, and 8 bases had no gene match. The length of the CDR3 is 15 residues. CDR1 and CDR2 (germline): SGHRS, YFSETQ. CDR3 in amino acids: CASSLSPGGTNEQFF. CDR3 in DNA: TGCGCCAGCAGCTTGAGTCCGGGGGGTACAAATGAGCAGTTCTTC.